The T cell receptor beta chain described here comes from a study of cytomegalovirus exposure and HLA in healthy donors. Study-wide results and caveats: Later analysis reportedly placed an Asian-associated ancestry cluster below the roughly 700-donor mean in N-insertions.

PCR primers comprised 60 Vbeta and 13 Jbeta primers. Libraries were prepared by immunoSEQ multiplex PCR; TCRdb keeps only in-frame clonotypes and omits some of them. This sample has roughly 150,000 clones, with approximately 80% found just once. This CDR3 comprises 13 residues. Deletions cut 1 base from V and 5 bases from J, with 8 bases between. Germline CDR1 reads KGHSH; CDR2 reads LQKENI. Concerning this clone: Its specificity is not known.

The rearrangement links TRBV18 to TRBJ2-5; weak D call: TRBD2 (5 bases). This TCR was sampled from a male donor in good health and CMV-seronegative. The sequenced sample was PBMCs. The CDR3, as DNA: TGTGCCAGCTCACCACTGCCGGGGGAGACCCAGTACTTC. Encoded protein: CASSPLPGETQYF.